This is a list of T cell receptor beta chains from one sample in a study of cytomegalovirus exposure and HLA in healthy donors. The repertoire was sequenced with immunoSEQ multiplex PCR; TCRdb's copy has only in-frame clones and lacks some. The sample includes 150,000 to 200,000 clones, 79% of them seen just once. Specimen: PBMCs. The receptors shown here come from a woman aged 40 to 55 in good health and CMV-seronegative. The conserved cysteine and the conserved F or W are not part of the CDR3 here. A D gene is named only where the DNA matches it firmly.

.	TRBJ2-7	TRBV7-2	ASSPSYRRSREQY
TRBD2	TRBJ2-3	TRBV28	ASSGGGKADTQY
TRBD1	TRBJ2-1	TRBV18	ASYGTGDNEQF
.	TRBJ2-1	TRBV19	ASSIGRGSYNEQF
.	TRBJ1-1	TRBV27	ASAIIPVSGNTEAF
.	TRBJ2-1	TRBV7-3	ASSLVGDSLGVGEQF
TRBD1	TRBJ1-4	TRBV15	ATSRGRGQGATNEKLF
.	TRBJ1-4	TRBV19	ASSIGQGGEKLF
.	TRBJ1-1	TRBV2	ASREIANTEAF
.	TRBJ2-7	TRBV5-1	ASSLWQGSNEQY
TRBD2	TRBJ2-1	TRBV2	ASKLAGGLSSYNEQF
TRBD2	TRBJ2-3	TRBV23-1	ASSQSIAGFTDTQY
TRBD1	TRBJ1-2	TRBV18	ASSLEGTGDYGYT
TRBD1	TRBJ1-2	TRBV15	ATSTRQGVEGYT
TRBD1	TRBJ1-1	TRBV27	ASRLRPGQPMEAF
TRBD1	TRBJ1-2	TRBV5-6	ASSRNKGQGYGYT
TRBD2	TRBJ2-1	TRBV9	ASSPKAAGGQF
.	TRBJ2-1	TRBV9	ASSVELAPYNEQF
TRBD1	TRBJ1-1	TRBV5-1	ASSYQGGNTEAF
TRBD2	TRBJ2-1	TRBV11-1	ASSFTGTSGYEQF
.	TRBJ2-7	TRBV6-6	ASSSGLYEQY
.	TRBJ2-7	TRBV6-5	ASSGNRPFSYEQY
.	TRBJ1-1	TRBV6-5	ASSLQGGRTEAF
TRBD2	TRBJ2-1	TRBV7-6	ASSLGASGRAGYNEQF
TRBD2	TRBJ2-7	TRBV5-6	ASSLVSAGGCEQY
.	TRBJ2-1	TRBV29-1	SVGLSSLGNEQF
TRBD2	TRBJ2-1	TRBV4-1	ASSQGEGGRSYNEQF
.	TRBJ2-3	TRBV4-3	ASSQSYRADTQY
.	TRBJ1-4	TRBV7-9	ASSLLSGEEKLF
.	TRBJ2-6	TRBV7-2	ASSFDNSGANVLT
.	TRBJ2-3	TRBV6-5	ASRRRVSKDTQY
.	TRBJ1-5	TRBV27	ASSLFGGASNQPQH
TRBD1	TRBJ1-6	TRBV6-1	ASNRDRGYNSPLH
TRBD1	TRBJ2-7	TRBV19	ASSRQTGSEQY
.	TRBJ2-7	TRBV5-1	ASSLEGGNTYEQY
TRBD2	TRBJ2-3	TRBV25-1	ASSELSGGHADTQY
TRBD1	TRBJ2-7	TRBV19	ASSITGTGSGEQY
.	TRBJ1-2	TRBV10-3	AIRAVDSYT
.	TRBJ1-1	TRBV6-6	ATTTRWRAGTEAF
TRBD1	TRBJ2-3	TRBV6-1	ASSEMGTGTDTQY
.	TRBJ1-2	TRBV28	ASSSDRLSSNGYT
.	TRBJ2-1	TRBV7-9	SSSSGDNEQF
TRBD2	TRBJ2-2	TRBV29-1	SVGGGMGANTGELF
.	TRBJ1-1	TRBV6-5	ASRGDTEAF
.	TRBJ1-2	TRBV5-1	ASSSPISREVGYT
TRBD2	TRBJ2-7	TRBV6-1	ASSPRGDEQY